The clone carrying this T cell receptor (beta chain) was recorded only once. The data are from a study of blood T cell dynamics during melanoma immunotherapy. Looking at the study overall: Metastatic melanoma patients received first-line pembrolizumab or nivolumab plus ipilimumab.

The time point was: pre-treatment baseline. One draw preceded checkpoint blockade; another followed its first cycle at week 3. Prior systemic cancer therapy, immunosuppressant use and other active malignancies excluded patients. The J segment lost 7 bases and the V segment lost 4 bases, leaving 17 bases of the junction unmatched. This CDR3 is built from 18 residues. Germline V lookup: CDR1 LGHNA, CDR2 YNFKEQ. Measured with immunoSEQ multiplex PCR; TCRdb has only the in-frame clones, and not every one. Among under 8,000 clones listed, less than 85% were seen once. The sequence derives from a human donor with melanoma. Here the sequenced sample was blood, taken from a patient treated with checkpoint blockade. The chain carries TRBV4-2 and TRBJ2-7; 12 positions agree with TRBD2. CDR3: CASSPRTSGTYSLREQYF. The CDR3 coding sequence is TGTGCCAGCAGCCCACGGACTAGCGGGACCTACTCTTTACGAGAGCAGTACTTC.